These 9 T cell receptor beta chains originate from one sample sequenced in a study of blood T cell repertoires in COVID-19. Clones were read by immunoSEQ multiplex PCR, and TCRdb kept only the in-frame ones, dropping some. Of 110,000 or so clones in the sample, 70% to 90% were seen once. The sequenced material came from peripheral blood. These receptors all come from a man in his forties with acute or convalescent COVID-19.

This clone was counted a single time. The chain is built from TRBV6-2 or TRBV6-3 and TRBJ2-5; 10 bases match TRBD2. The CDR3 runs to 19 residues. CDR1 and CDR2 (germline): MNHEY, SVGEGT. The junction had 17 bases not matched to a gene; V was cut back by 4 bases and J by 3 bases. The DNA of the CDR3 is TGTGCCAGCAGTTCGCTAGCGGGGGCACGAGCTGATTACAAAGAGACCCAGTACTTC. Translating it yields CASSSLAGARADYKETQYF.

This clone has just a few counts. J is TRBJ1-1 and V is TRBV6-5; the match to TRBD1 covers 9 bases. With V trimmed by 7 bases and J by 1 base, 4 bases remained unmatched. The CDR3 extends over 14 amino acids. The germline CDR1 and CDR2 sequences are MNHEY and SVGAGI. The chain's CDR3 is CASTTQGANTEAFF. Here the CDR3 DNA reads TGTGCCAGCACCACACAGGGGGCGAACACTGAAGCTTTCTTT.

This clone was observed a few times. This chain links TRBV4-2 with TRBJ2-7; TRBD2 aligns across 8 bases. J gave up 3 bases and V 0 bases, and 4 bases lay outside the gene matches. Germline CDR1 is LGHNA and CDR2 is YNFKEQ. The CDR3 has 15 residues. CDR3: CASSQDASGYYEQYF. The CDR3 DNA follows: TGTGCCAGCAGCCAAGACGCTAGCGGGTACTACGAGCAGTACTTC.

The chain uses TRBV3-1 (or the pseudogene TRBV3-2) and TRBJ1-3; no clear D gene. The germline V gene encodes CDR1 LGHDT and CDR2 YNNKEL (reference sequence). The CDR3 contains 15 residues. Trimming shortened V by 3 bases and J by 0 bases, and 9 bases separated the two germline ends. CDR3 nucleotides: TGTGCCAGCAGCCAGCGGGGAGACTCTGGAAACACCATATATTTT. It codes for CASSQRGDSGNTIYF.

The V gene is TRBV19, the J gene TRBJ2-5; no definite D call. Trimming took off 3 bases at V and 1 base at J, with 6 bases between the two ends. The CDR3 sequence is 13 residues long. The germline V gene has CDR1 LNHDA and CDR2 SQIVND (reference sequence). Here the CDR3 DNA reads TGTGCCAGTAGTATCGTGTCCCAAGAGACCCAGTACTTC. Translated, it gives CASSIVSQETQYF.

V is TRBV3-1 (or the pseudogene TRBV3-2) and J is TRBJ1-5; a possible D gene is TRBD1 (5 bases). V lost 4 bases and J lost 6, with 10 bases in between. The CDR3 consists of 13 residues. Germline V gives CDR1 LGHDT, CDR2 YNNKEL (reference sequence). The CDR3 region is CASSPGLGQPQHF. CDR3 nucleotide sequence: TGTGCCAGCAGCCCAGGGTTGGGTCAGCCCCAGCATTTT.

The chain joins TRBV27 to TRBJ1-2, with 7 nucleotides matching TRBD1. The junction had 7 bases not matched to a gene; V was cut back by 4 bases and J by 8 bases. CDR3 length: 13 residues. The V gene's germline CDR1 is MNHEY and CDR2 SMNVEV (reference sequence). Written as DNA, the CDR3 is TGTGCCAGCAGTTCCGACAGGGCGAACGGCTACACCTTC. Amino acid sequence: CASSSDRANGYTF.

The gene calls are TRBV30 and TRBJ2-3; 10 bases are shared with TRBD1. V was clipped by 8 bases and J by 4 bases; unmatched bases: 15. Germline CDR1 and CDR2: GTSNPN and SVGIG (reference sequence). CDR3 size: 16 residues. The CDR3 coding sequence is TGTGCCCGCAGCCCCTGGACAGGGGGATCGGCAGATACGCAGTATTTT. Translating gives CARSPWTGGSADTQYF.

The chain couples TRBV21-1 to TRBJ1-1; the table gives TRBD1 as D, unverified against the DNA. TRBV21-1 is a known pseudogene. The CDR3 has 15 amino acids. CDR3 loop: CASSKGPGTGNQAFF. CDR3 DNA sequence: TGTGCCAGCAGCAAAGGGCCAGGGACAGGGAACCAAGCTTTCTTT.